The source of this TCR beta chain is a study of blood T cell repertoires in COVID-19. This CDR3 is built from 15 residues. Germline values: CDR1 SGHNT, CDR2 YYREEE (reference sequence). The ends were cut back, 1 base at V and 7 bases at J, with 18 bases in the middle. The repertoire was sequenced with immunoSEQ multiplex PCR; TCRdb's copy has only in-frame clones and lacks some. The profile shows approximately 200,000 clones, around 83% of them singletons. The rearrangement joins TRBV5-4 to TRBJ2-7, with TRBD1 as a possible D gene (6 bases). This sequence originates from a woman aged 25 to 45 with active or convalescent COVID-19. What was sequenced was peripheral blood. The CDR3 loop reads CASSLLQGKFGEQYF. The CDR3 DNA sequence: TGTGCCAGCAGCTTGCTGCAGGGGAAATTCGGAGAGCAGTACTTC.